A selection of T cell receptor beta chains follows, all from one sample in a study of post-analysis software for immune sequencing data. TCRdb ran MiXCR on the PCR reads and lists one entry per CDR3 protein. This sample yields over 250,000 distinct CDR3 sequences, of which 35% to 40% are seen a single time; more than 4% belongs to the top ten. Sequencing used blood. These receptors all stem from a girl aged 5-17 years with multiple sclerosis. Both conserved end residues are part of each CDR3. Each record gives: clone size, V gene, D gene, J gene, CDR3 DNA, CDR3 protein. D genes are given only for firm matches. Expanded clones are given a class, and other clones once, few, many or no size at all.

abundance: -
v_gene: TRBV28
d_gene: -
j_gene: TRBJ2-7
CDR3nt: TGTGCCAGCAGTAGGGGGAAGAGCGAGCAGTACTTC
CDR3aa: CASSRGKSEQYF

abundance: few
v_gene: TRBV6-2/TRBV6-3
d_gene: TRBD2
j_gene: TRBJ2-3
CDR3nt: TGTGCCAGCATGCGCGCGGGAGCAAGGGATACGCAGTATTTT
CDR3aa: CASMRAGARDTQYF

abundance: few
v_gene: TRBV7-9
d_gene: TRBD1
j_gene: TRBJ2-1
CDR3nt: TGTGCCAGCAGCTTGGAACAGGGGAGCAATGATGAGCAGTTCTTC
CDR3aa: CASSLEQGSNDEQFF

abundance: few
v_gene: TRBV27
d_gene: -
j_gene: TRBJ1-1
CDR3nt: TGTGCCAGCAGTTTCACAGGGAACACTGAAGCTTTCTTT
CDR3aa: CASSFTGNTEAFF

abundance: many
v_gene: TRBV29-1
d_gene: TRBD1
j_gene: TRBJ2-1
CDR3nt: TGCAGCGCCCAGACAGGGGGCGATTACAATGAGCAGTTCTTC
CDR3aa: CSAQTGGDYNEQFF

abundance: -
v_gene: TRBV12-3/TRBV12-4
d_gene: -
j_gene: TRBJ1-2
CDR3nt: TGTGCCAGCACCCCATTAGATGGCTACACCTTC
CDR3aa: CASTPLDGYTF

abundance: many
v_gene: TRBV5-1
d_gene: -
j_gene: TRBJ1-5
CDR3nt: TGCGCCAGCAGCTTAGACAGCCTGTATCAGCCCCAGCATTTT
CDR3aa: CASSLDSLYQPQHF

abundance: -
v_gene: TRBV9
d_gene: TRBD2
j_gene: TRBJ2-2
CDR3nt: TGTGCCAGCAGCCCCAGCGGGGGAGACACCGGGGAGCTGTTTTTT
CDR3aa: CASSPSGGDTGELFF

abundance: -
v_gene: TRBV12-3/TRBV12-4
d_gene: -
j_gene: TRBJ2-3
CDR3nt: TGTGCCAGCAGTTGGGGAGGAGCGAGAACAGATACGGAATATTTT
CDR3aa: CASSWGGARTDTEYF

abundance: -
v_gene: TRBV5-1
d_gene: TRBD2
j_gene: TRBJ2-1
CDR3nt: TGCGCCAGCAGCTTGGCACTAGCGGGGTTTAACAATGAGCAGTTCTTC
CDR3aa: CASSLALAGFNNEQFF

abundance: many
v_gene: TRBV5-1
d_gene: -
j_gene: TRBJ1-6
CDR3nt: TGCGCCAGCAGCTTGGAATTCTCCAGGGCGAATTCACCCCTCCACTTT
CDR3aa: CASSLEFSRANSPLHF

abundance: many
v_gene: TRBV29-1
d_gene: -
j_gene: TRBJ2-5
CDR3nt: TGCAGCGTTGCCAAGGCATCCTCAGAGACCCAGTACTTC
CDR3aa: CSVAKASSETQYF

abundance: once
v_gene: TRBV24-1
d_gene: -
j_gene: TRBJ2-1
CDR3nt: TGTGCCACCAACGATGCCATCTCCAATGAGCAGTTCTTC
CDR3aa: CATNDAISNEQFF

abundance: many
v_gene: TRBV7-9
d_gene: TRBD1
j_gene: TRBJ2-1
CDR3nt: TGTGCCAGCAGCTTAGTTGGACAGGGGGCGTCCAATGAGCAGTTCTTC
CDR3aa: CASSLVGQGASNEQFF

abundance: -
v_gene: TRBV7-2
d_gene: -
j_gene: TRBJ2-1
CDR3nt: TGTGCCAGCAGCTTCCCCCTCGACAGGACCACTTACAATGAGCAGTTCTTC
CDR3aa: CASSFPLDRTTYNEQFF

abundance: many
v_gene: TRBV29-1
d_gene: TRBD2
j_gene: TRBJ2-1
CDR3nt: TGCAGCGTGGGAAGTCGACTAGCGGCCTACAATGAGCAGTTCTTC
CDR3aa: CSVGSRLAAYNEQFF

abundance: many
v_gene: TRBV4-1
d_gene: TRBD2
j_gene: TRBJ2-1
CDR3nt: TGCGCCAGCAGCCAAGGCGTAAGCGGGGGGGCCTTCGATGAGCAGTTCTTC
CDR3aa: CASSQGVSGGAFDEQFF